This T cell receptor beta chain was retrieved from a study of cytomegalovirus exposure and HLA in healthy donors. In the case of this clone: The antigen remains unidentified.

The study's findings and limits: Productive rates of about 87% or about 30% were seen for most TCR beta V segments in an earlier analysis. Analysis was carried out at a later point, and it linked a missense DCLRE1C variant to TCR beta V- and J-gene trimming.

13 Jbeta primers and 60 Vbeta primers were used for the PCR. The repertoire was sequenced with immunoSEQ multiplex PCR; TCRdb's copy has only in-frame clones and lacks some. The table includes some 150,000 clones, 81% detected once. The germline CDR1 and CDR2 sequences are MNHNY and SVGAGI (reference sequence). The CDR3 is made up of 15 amino acids. The ends were cut back, 2 bases at V and 7 bases at J, with 12 bases in the middle. This clonotype was obtained from a woman between 45 and 60 years old in good health and CMV-seronegative. Sequencing was carried out using PBMCs. The J gene is TRBJ1-6, the V gene TRBV6-6, with no clear D. The CDR3 DNA reads as TGTGCCAGCAGTTACGAGGGCATCGGGAATTCACCCCTCCACTTT. Protein product: CASSYEGIGNSPLHF.